This passage covers 11 T cell receptor beta chains from one sample sequenced in a study of shared clonotypes between healthy human individuals (dated by TCRdb to about 2020). For the CD8 naive samples, CD45RO-negative cells were positively selected for CCR7, yielding a CD45RA+CCR7+ population from which TemRA cells were excluded. The library relied on the immunoSEQ multiplex PCR assay. As stored in TCRdb, this immuneACCESS dataset retains in-frame rearrangements with V and J assigned. A fraction of the clones does not appear; measured against another copy, unresolved V genes explain less than half of the discrepancy, and the remainder lacks a known reason. Counted in this sample were roughly 2,000,000 clones; about 95% of them appeared once. The biggest ten clones account for around 1.2% of the sample. Sequenced sample: naive CD8+ T cells sorted from blood. The cell subset or site label corresponds to: CD45RA+CCR7+. The source of these receptors is a man in his late teens or twenties in good health.

This sequence joins TRBV6-1 and TRBJ2-3; the D gene is possibly TRBD2 (5 bases). Between the trimmed V and J ends, which lost 2 bases and 1 base, there was a span of 13 bases. The CDR3 has 16 residues. Per the germline V gene, CDR1 is MNHNS and CDR2 is SASEGT. The CDR3 bases are TGTGCCAGCAGTGAATGGGGAGAAGAGGGCACAGATACGCAGTATTTT. It specifies CASSEWGEEGTDTQYF.

DNA for the CDR3: TGTGCCAGCAGCTTGGAACAGGCTGAGGATGGCTACACCTTC. It codes for CASSLEQAEDGYTF. The chain uses TRBV5-4 and TRBJ1-2; perhaps TRBD1 as D (5 bases). The CDR3 is 14 residues long. V lost 0 bases and J 6 bases, leaving 12 bases between the germline ends. Germline CDR1 reads SGHNT; CDR2 reads YYREEE (reference sequence).

The chain recombines TRBV7-9 with TRBJ1-4; TRBD1 might be the D (5 bases). The CDR3 totals 13 residues. V was pared by 2 bases and J by 5 bases, with 6 bases between. Germline loops: CDR1 SEHNR, CDR2 FQNEAQ (reference sequence). This chain's CDR3 is CASSLPGNEKLFF. The CDR3 DNA reads as TGTGCCAGCAGCTTACCAGGGAATGAAAAACTGTTTTTT.

The V call is TRBV4-1, the J call TRBJ1-4, with D perhaps TRBD1 (5 bases). Germline CDR1 reads MGHRA; CDR2 reads YSYEKL. The CDR3 has 17 residues. The ends were cut back, 1 base at V and 8 bases at J, with 20 bases in the middle. CDR3 in DNA: TGCGCCAGCAGCCAAGTTGAAACCGGGACCGGTGGGGAAAAACTGTTTTTT. Amino acid sequence: CASSQVETGTGGEKLFF.

The CDR3, as DNA: TGTGCCAGCAGCTTGGGGGTCCTAGGGTACTATGGCTACACCTTC. Translated, it gives CASSLGVLGYYGYTF. The rearrangement links TRBV7-8 to TRBJ1-2, with a possible D match to TRBD1 (5 bases). V gave up 3 bases and J gave up 3 bases, with 14 bases separating them. This CDR3 is 15 amino acids long. Per the germline V gene, CDR1 is SGHVS and CDR2 is FQNEAQ.

This clone has only one observation. The rearrangement links TRBV4-1 to TRBJ2-7; D possibly matches TRBD1 or TRBD2 (5 bases each). The CDR3 sequence is 15 residues long. V was clipped by 0 bases and J by 0 bases, with 9 bases between them. Germline V gene sequence: CDR1 MGHRA, CDR2 YSYEKL. CDR3 coding DNA: TGCGCCAGCAGCCAAGATGGGACCCCCTCCTACGAGCAGTACTTC. Protein product: CASSQDGTPSYEQYF.

The V call is TRBV19, the J call TRBJ2-5; perhaps TRBD1 as D (6 bases). Germline CDR1 reads LNHDA; CDR2 reads SQIVND (reference sequence). This CDR3 contains 13 residues. Deletions cut 6 bases from V and 6 bases from J, with 14 bases between. CDR3 sequence (DNA): TGTGCCAGTAGGGAACAGGGATCGCAGACCCAGTACTTC. Translating it yields CASREQGSQTQYF.

The chain employs TRBV27 and TRBJ1-1; 12 bases match TRBD1. Germline-derived CDR1 and CDR2 are MNHEY and SMNVEV (reference sequence). There are 14 residues in the CDR3. V lost 5 bases and J lost 5; bases outside the gene matches: 3. CDR3 nucleotides: TGTGCCAGCAGTGGGACAGGGGGCGGAACTGAAGCTTTCTTT. This translates into CASSGTGGGTEAFF.

The rearrangement joins TRBV28 to TRBJ1-2; D might be TRBD1 (5 bases). In germline, CDR1 is MDHEN, CDR2 SYDVKM. Between the trimmed V and J ends, which lost 5 bases and 0 bases, there was a span of 13 bases. The CDR3 extends over 15 amino acids. CDR3 residues: CASSGLTESNYGYTF. In nucleotides, the CDR3 is TGTGCCAGCAGTGGATTGACAGAATCTAACTATGGCTACACCTTC.

V gene TRBV12-5 combines with J gene TRBJ2-1, with 9 bases matching TRBD1. V lost 4 bases, J lost 8 bases, and 6 bases stayed unmatched. The CDR3 is 14 residues long. CDR1 LGHNT and CDR2 FRNRAP come from the germline V gene. The CDR3 nucleotides are TGTGCTAGTGGTTGGGGACAGGGCATCGATGAGCAGTTCTTC. As protein: CASGWGQGIDEQFF.

The V and J genes are TRBV21-1 and TRBJ1-5; the table's D call, TRBD1, was not checked against the DNA. TRBV21-1 is a pseudogene. CDR3 size: 18 residues. CDR3 protein: CASSPRGWGDREGQPQHF. The CDR3 DNA reads TGTGCCAGCAGCCCCAGAGGTTGGGGGGACAGGGAAGGTCAGCCCCAGCATTTT.